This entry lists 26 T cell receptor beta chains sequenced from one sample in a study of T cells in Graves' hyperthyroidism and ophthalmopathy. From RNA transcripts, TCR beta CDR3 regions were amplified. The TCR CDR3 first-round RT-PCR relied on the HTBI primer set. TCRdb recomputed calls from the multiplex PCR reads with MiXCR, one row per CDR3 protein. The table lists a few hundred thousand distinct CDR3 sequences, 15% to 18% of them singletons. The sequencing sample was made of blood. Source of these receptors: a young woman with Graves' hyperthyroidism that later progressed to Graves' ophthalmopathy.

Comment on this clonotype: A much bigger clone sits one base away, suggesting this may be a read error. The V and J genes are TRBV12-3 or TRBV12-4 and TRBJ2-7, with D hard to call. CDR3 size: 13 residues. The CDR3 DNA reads TGTGCCTGCAGTCCACTGTTTGAATACGAGCAGTACTTC. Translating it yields CACSPLFEYEQYF.

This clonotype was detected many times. The DNA for the CDR3 is TGCGCCAGCAGCTTGGATCTCAGCTACAATGAGCAGTTCTTC. Translating gives CASSLDLSYNEQFF. This sequence joins TRBV5-1 and TRBJ2-1, with D uncertain. CDR1 is SGHRS, CDR2 YFSETQ, per germline. The CDR3 extends over 14 amino acids. V gave up 0 bases and J gave up 3 bases, with 7 bases separating them.

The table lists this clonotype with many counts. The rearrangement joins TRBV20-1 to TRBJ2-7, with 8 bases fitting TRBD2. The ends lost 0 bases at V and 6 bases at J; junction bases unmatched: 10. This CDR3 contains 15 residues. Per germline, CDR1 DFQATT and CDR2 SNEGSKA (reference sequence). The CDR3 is CSARDPGSGIGEQYF. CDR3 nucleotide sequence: TGCAGTGCTAGAGATCCGGGTAGCGGGATAGGCGAGCAGTACTTC.

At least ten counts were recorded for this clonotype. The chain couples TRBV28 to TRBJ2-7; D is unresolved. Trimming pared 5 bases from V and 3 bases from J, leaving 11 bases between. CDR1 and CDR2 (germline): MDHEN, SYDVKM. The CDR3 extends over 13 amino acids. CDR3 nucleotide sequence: TGTGCCAGCAGTCAACACCTGAACTACGAGCAGTACTTC. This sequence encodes CASSQHLNYEQYF.

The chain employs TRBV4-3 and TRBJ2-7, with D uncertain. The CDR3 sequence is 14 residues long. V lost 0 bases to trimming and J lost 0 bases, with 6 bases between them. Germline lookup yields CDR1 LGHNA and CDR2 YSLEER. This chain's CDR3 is CASSQDWTSYEQYF. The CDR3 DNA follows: TGCGCCAGCAGCCAAGATTGGACCTCCTACGAGCAGTACTTC.

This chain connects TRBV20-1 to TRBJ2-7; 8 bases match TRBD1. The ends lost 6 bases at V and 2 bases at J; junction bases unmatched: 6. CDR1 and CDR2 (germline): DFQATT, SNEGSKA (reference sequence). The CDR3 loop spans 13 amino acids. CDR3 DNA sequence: TGCAGTGCAATCCGGGACAGGACCTACGAGCAGTACTTC. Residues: CSAIRDRTYEQYF.

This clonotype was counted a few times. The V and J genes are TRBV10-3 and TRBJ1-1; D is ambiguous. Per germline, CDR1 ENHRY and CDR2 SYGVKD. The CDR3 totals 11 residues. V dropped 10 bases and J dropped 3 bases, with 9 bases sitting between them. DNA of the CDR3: TGTGCCACCTTCCGGGACACTGAAGCTTTCTTT. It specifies CATFRDTEAFF.

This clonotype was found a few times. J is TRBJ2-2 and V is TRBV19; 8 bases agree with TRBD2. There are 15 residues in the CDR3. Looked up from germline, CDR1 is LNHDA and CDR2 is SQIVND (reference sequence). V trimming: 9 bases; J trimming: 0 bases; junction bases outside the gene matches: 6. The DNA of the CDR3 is TGTGCCAGCAGTGAACTAGCGGCGAACACCGGGGAGCTGTTTTTT. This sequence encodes CASSELAANTGELFF.

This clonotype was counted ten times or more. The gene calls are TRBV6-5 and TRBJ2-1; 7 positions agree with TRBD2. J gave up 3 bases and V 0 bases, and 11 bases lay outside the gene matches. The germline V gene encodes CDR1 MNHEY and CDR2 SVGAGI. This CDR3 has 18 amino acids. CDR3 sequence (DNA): TGTGCCAGCAGTTACTCCGGGGGAGGGAGAGGACTCTACAATGAGCAGTTCTTC. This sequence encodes CASSYSGGGRGLYNEQFF.

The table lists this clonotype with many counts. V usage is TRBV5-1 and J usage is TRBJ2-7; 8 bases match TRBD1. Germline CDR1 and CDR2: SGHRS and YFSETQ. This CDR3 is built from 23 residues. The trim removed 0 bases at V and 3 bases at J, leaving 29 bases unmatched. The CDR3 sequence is CASSLGAQGATFYGSLLDYEQYF. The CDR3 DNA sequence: TGCGCCAGCAGCTTGGGCGCTCAGGGGGCGACATTTTACGGGAGTCTCCTTGACTACGAGCAGTACTTC. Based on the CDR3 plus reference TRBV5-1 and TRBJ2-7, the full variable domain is KAGVTQTPRYLIKTRGQQVTLSCSPISGHRSVSWYQQTPGQGLQFLFEYFSETQRNKGNFPGRFSGRQFSNSRSEMNVSTLELGDSALYLCASSLGAQGATFYGSLLDYEQYFGPGTRLTVT.

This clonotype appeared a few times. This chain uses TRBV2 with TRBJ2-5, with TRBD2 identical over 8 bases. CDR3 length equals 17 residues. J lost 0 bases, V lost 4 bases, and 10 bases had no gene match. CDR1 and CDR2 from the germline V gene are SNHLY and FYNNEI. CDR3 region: CASSVRSSGLNQETQYF. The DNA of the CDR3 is TGTGCCAGCAGTGTTCGGTCTAGCGGGCTTAACCAAGAGACCCAGTACTTC.

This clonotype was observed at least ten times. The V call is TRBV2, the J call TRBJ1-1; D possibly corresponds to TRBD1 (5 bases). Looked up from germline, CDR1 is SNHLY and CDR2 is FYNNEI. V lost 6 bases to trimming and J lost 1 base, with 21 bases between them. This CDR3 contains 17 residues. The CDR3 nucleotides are TGTGCCAGCAGAGACTTAGGGACGGCGATTTCGAACACTGAAGCTTTCTTT. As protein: CASRDLGTAISNTEAFF.

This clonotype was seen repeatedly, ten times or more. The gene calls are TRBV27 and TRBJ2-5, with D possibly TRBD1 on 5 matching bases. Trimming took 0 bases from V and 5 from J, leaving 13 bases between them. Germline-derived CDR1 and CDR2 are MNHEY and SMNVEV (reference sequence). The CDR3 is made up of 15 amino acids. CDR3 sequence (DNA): TGTGCCAGCAGTTTATCGGTAGGGGCATGGGAGACCCAGTACTTC. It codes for CASSLSVGAWETQYF.

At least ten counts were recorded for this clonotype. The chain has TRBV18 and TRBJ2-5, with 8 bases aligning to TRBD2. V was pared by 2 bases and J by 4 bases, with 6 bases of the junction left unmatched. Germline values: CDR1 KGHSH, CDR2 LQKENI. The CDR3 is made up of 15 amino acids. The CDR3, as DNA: TGTGCCAGCTCACCAGCGACTAGCGAGCGAGAGACCCAGTACTTC. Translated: CASSPATSERETQYF. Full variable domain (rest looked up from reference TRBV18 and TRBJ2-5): NAGVMQNPRHLVRRRGQEARLRCSPMKGHSHVYWYRQLPEEGLKFMVYLQKENIIDESGMPKERFSAEFPKEGPSILRIQQVVRGDSAAYFCASSPATSERETQYFGPGTRLLVL.

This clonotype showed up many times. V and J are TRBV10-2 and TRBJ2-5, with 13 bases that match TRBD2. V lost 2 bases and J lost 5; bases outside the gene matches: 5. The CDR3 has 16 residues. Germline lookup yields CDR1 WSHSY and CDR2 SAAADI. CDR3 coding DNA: TGCGCCAGCAGTGAGACTAGCGGGAGGGCCCGGGAGACCCAGTACTTC. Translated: CASSETSGRARETQYF.

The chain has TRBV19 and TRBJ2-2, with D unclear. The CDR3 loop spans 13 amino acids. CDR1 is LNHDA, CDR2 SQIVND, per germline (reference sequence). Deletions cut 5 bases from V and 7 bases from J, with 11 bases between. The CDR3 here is CASSPAYGGELFF. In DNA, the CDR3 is TGTGCCAGTAGTCCTGCCTACGGCGGGGAGCTGTTTTTT.

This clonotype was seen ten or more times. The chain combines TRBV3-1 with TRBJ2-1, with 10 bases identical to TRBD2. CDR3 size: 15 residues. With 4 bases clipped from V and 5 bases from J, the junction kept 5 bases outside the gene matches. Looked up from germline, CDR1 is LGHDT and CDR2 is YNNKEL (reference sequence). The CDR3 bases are TGTGCCAGCAGCCCGAGCGGGAGGGCAAACAATGAGCAGTTCTTC. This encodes CASSPSGRANNEQFF.

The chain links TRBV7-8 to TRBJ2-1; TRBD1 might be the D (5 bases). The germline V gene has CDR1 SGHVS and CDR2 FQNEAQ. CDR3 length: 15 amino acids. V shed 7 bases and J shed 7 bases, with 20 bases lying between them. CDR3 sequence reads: CASTSGRMPQNEQFF. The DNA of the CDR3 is TGTGCCAGCACCTCAGGGCGTATGCCCCAAAATGAGCAGTTCTTC. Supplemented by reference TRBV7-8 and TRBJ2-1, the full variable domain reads GAGVSQSPRYKVAKRGQDVALRCDPISGHVSLFWYQQALGQGPEFLTYFQNEAQLDKSGLPSDRFFAERPEGSVSTLKIQRTQQEDSAVYLCASTSGRMPQNEQFFGPGTRLTVL.

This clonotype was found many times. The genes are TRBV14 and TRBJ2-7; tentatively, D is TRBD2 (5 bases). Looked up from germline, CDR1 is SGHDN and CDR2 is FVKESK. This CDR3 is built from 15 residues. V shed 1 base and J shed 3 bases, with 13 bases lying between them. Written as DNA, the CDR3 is TGTGCCAGCAGCCAAGCGAGCGGAGACTACTACGAGCAGTACTTC. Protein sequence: CASSQASGDYYEQYF.

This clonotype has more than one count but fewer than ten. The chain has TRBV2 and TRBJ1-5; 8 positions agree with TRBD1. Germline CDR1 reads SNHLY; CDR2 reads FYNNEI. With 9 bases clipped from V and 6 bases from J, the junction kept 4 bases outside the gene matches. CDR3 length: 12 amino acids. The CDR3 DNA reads TGTGCCAGTGGGACAGGATTTCAGCCCCAGCATTTT. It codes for CASGTGFQPQHF.

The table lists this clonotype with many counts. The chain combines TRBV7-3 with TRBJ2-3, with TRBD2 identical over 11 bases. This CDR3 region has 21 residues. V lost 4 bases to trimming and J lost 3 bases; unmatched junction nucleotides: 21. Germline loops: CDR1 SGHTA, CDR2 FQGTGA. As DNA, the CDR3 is TGTGCCAGCAGCTCGGGACCGGGAGAGCGTAGCGGGAGGGGTAAGACAGATACGCAGTATTTT. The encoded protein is CASSSGPGERSGRGKTDTQYF.

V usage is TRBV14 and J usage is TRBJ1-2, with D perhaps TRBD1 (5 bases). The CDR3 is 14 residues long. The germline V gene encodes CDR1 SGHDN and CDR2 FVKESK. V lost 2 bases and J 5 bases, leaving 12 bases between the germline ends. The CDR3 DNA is TGTGCCAGCAGCCAAAGAGACAGCCTTTATGGCTACACCTTC. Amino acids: CASSQRDSLYGYTF.

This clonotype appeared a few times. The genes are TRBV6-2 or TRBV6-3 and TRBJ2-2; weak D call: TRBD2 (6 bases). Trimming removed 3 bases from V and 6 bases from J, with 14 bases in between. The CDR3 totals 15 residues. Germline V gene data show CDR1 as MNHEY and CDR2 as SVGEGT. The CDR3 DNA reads TGTGCCAGCAGTTATGACGGGAGAGAGGCCGGGGAGCTGTTTTTT. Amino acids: CASSYDGREAGELFF.

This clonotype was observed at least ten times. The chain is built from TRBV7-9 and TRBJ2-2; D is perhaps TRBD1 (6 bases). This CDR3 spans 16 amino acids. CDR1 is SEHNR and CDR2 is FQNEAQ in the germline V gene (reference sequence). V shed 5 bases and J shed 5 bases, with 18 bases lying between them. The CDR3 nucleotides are TGTGCCAGCAGCACCCACAGGGTGATGGGGACCGGGGAGCTGTTTTTT. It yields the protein CASSTHRVMGTGELFF.

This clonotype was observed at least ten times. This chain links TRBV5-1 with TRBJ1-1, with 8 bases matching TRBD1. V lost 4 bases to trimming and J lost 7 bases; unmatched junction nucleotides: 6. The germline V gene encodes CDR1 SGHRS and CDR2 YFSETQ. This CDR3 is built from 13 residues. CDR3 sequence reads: CASSPGQALEAFF. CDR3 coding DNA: TGCGCCAGCAGCCCGGGACAGGCCCTTGAAGCTTTCTTT.

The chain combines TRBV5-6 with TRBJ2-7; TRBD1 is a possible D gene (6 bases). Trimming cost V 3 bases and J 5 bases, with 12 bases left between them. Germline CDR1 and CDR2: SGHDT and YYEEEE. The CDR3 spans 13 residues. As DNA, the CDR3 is TGTGCCAGCAGCTGGGGGACATTCGACGAGCAGTACTTC. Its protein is CASSWGTFDEQYF.